The rows below give T cell receptor beta chains drawn from one sample of a study of technical replicates of blood from a few donors. Produced via immunoSEQ multiplex PCR; TCRdb's table is partial and in-frame only. The sample holds around 85,000 clones, about 95% seen once. The source material was T cells isolated from PBMCs. The receptors derive from a human donor in good health. Each CDR3 is given with its conserved first and last residue. The D gene is left open where the match is weak. Clone size appears in some rows only: once, few, many, or a class for an expanded clone.

-,TRBJ1-1,TRBD1,TRBV6-4,TGTGCCAGCAGTGACGCCGCTCAGGGGGACACTGAAGCTTTCTTT,CASSDAAQGDTEAFF
-,TRBJ1-1,TRBD1,TRBV6-1,TGTGCCATCCATACAGGGGTGAACACTGAAGCTTTCTTT,CAIHTGVNTEAFF
-,TRBJ2-2,TRBD1,TRBV6-5,TGTGCCAGCAGCCCGGGACAGGGGGTGACCGGGGAGCTGTTTTTT,CASSPGQGVTGELFF
once,TRBJ2-7,-,TRBV6-1,TGTGCCAGCAGTGCAGGGTGGGCCTACGAGCAGTACTTC,CASSAGWAYEQYF
-,TRBJ2-1,TRBD1,TRBV4-1,TGCGCCAGCAGCCAAGGCCGGACGGACAGGGAGTCCTACAATGAGCAGTTCTTC,CASSQGRTDRESYNEQFF
-,TRBJ2-1,-,TRBV5-6,TGTGCCAGCAGCCCCTACTCGAATTCCTACAATGAGCAGTTCTTC,CASSPYSNSYNEQFF
few,TRBJ1-1,-,TRBV28,TGTGCCAGCAGTTTACCGGGGAGGGAAGCTTTCTTT,CASSLPGREAFF
-,TRBJ1-1,-,TRBV27,TGTGCCAGCAATCAGGGAAGATGGACTGAAGCTTTCTTT,CASNQGRWTEAFF
-,TRBJ1-2,-,TRBV7-9,TGTGCCAGCAGCTTAGTGGAGGGGAACTATGGCTACACCTTC,CASSLVEGNYGYTF
-,TRBJ2-2,-,TRBV5-1,TGCGCCAGCAGCTACCGGGACTTGGGAGCCTCATACACCGGGGAGCTGTTTTTT,CASSYRDLGASYTGELFF
once,TRBJ2-7,-,TRBV5-4,TGTGCCAGCAGCTTGGCTCCCGGAGAGGACGAGCAGTACTTC,CASSLAPGEDEQYF
-,TRBJ2-1,TRBD2,TRBV15,TGTGCCACCACGCGGGGGCTAGCGGGAGAGGGTAGGAATGAGCAGTTCTTC,CATTRGLAGEGRNEQFF
-,TRBJ1-4,TRBD1,TRBV5-1,TGCGCCAGCAGCCCACAGGGGGCGGTTGAAAAACTGTTTTTT,CASSPQGAVEKLFF
-,TRBJ2-3,TRBD2,TRBV5-1,TGCGCCAGCAGCTTGGGACTAGCGGGGGGAAGCACAGATACGCAGTATTTT,CASSLGLAGGSTDTQYF
-,TRBJ2-7,TRBD1,TRBV2,TGTGCCAGCAGCCTTACAGGGGCGGTACAGTCCTACGAGCAGTACTTC,CASSLTGAVQSYEQYF
-,TRBJ2-7,TRBD1,TRBV10-1,TGCGCCAGCTCGGACAGGGCTTACGAGCAGTACTTC,CASSDRAYEQYF
-,TRBJ2-7,-,TRBV27,TGTGCCAGCAGTTTATCCCAAATAATTTCAGGCTACGAGCAGTACTTC,CASSLSQIISGYEQYF
-,TRBJ1-2,TRBD1,TRBV7-9,TGTGCCAGCAGCTTGGGACAGTCTAACTATGGCTACACCTTC,CASSLGQSNYGYTF
-,TRBJ2-7,-,TRBV5-6,TGTGCCAGCAGGAACTTAAGGGCAGGGAACTACGAGCAGTACTTC,CASRNLRAGNYEQYF
-,TRBJ2-7,-,TRBV29-1,TGCAGCATTCGGGGTCAACTCTACGAGCAGTACTTC,CSIRGQLYEQYF
-,TRBJ2-7,TRBD2,TRBV4-1,TGCGCCAGCAGCCCAGGACTAGCGGGAGATTTCGAGCAGTACTTC,CASSPGLAGDFEQYF
-,TRBJ2-7,-,TRBV6-1,TGTGCCAGCAGTGAAAACCCAAACTTACTCTACGAGCAGTACTTC,CASSENPNLLYEQYF
-,TRBJ1-6,-,TRBV30,TGTGCCTGGAGTCAAATGACAGGAACATCTTCACCCCTCCACTTT,CAWSQMTGTSSPLHF
-,TRBJ1-5,-,TRBV28,TGTGCCAGCAGTTTAAATCTTCTAGGATGGAATCAGCCCCAGCATTTT,CASSLNLLGWNQPQHF
-,TRBJ1-1,-,TRBV11-2,TGTGCCAGCAGCTTAGTTGCAGGGAGGGTAGCTGAAGCTTTCTTT,CASSLVAGRVAEAFF
-,TRBJ1-1,TRBD1,TRBV6-4,TGTGCCAGCAGTGACTCGACAGGGGGCATCGCTGAAGCTTTCTTT,CASSDSTGGIAEAFF
once,TRBJ2-7,-,TRBV6-5,TGTGCCAGCAGCCAAGGCCAGGGCATCTCCTACGAGCAGTACTTC,CASSQGQGISYEQYF